This entry lists 23 T cell receptor beta chains sequenced from one sample in a study of CD4 T cells in relation to SARS-CoV-2 and coronaviruses (dated by TCRdb to about 2021). No antigen has been assigned to these receptors. CD4+ T cells from unexposed donors were collected before the COVID-19 pandemic (2011-2018). After more than 9 days of culture, CD4+ T cells were isolated with the EasySep CD4+ T cell isolation kit. Receptor libraries were prepared by the immunoSEQ multiplex PCR assay. TCRdb limited this immuneACCESS table to in-frame rearrangements with V and J called. A share of clones is missing; checked studies link under half to unresolved V genes, and the rest is unexplained. This sample holds some 21,000 clones; about 80% were observed only once. The top ten constitute about 15% of the sample. The specimen sequenced was CD4+ T cells from PBMCs, cultured in vitro. Receptors originate from a human donor in good health.

The V call is TRBV2, the J call TRBJ1-5; 7 bases are a match to TRBD1. From germline, CDR1 is SNHLY and CDR2 FYNNEI. Germline trimming cut 7 bases from V and 4 bases from J; bases unmatched to any gene: 7. The CDR3 runs 14 residues. The chain's CDR3 is CASTTDRLNQPQHF. CDR3 DNA sequence: TGTGCCAGCACCACGGACAGGCTAAATCAGCCCCAGCATTTT.

The chain carries TRBV7-9 and TRBJ2-5; possibly TRBD1 for D (5 bases). The germline V and J ends were trimmed by 8 bases and 2 bases, with 6 bases remaining between them. Germline V gene lookup returns CDR1 SEHNR and CDR2 FQNEAQ (reference sequence). The CDR3 has 11 residues. Written as DNA, the CDR3 is TGTGCCAGCTCAGGGCAAGAGACCCAGTACTTC. This encodes CASSGQETQYF.

V gene TRBV5-1 combines with J gene TRBJ2-7, with D possibly matching TRBD2 (5 bases). From germline, CDR1 is SGHRS and CDR2 YFSETQ. The ends were cut back, 4 bases at V and 3 bases at J, with 8 bases in the middle. This CDR3 spans 12 amino acids. CDR3 residues: CASSGDYYEQYF. CDR3 nucleotides: TGCGCCAGCAGCGGAGACTACTACGAGCAGTACTTC.

The chain recombines TRBV7-2 with TRBJ2-3, with TRBD2 as a possible D gene (5 bases). Germline V gene data show CDR1 as SGHTA and CDR2 as FQGNSA. The CDR3 is 12 residues long. V was trimmed by 7 bases and J by 3 bases, leaving 8 bases between them. CDR3 DNA sequence: TGTGCCAGCAACCGGGGAACAGATACGCAGTATTTT. Protein sequence: CASNRGTDTQYF.

There are a few counts of this clone. J is TRBJ2-7 and V is TRBV7-3; 11 nucleotides match TRBD1. Germline V CDR1 and CDR2: SGHTA, FQGTGA. V dropped 4 bases and J dropped 3; count of bases not matched to a gene: 5. CDR3 length: 15 residues. Here the CDR3 DNA reads TGTGCCAGCAGCTACACCGGGACAGGGGGCTACGAGCAGTACTTC. Translation gives CASSYTGTGGYEQYF.

The chain couples TRBV5-1 to TRBJ2-1, with TRBD1 matching over 8 bases. The CDR3 runs to 16 residues. Trimming at V came to 3 bases and at J to 3 bases, leaving 8 bases not matched to a gene. Germline-derived CDR1 and CDR2 are SGHRS and YFSETQ. CDR3 region: CASSSAGTGLYNEQFF. DNA of the CDR3: TGCGCCAGCAGCTCAGCCGGGACAGGCCTCTACAATGAGCAGTTCTTC.

With regard to this clone: The sample has other DNA sequences that encode this CDR3 too. The chain combines TRBV3-1 (or the pseudogene TRBV3-2) with TRBJ2-7; D remains ambiguous. The germline CDR1 and CDR2 sequences are LGHDT and YNNKEL (reference sequence). The CDR3 has 13 amino acids. Trimming took 4 bases from V and 5 from J, leaving 12 bases between them. The DNA for the CDR3 is TGTGCCAGCAGCCCCCTCCAATCACACGAGCAGTACTTC. This encodes CASSPLQSHEQYF.

The genes are TRBV30 and TRBJ1-1, with a tentative D call TRBD1 (5 bases). The V gene lost 6 bases and the J gene lost 6 bases, with 14 bases spanning the gap. There are 12 residues in the CDR3. The V gene's germline CDR1 is GTSNPN and CDR2 SVGIG (reference sequence). The CDR3 DNA sequence: TGTGCCTGTGACGGGGGTCTGCCTGAAGCTTTCTTT. Its protein product is CACDGGLPEAFF.

V gene TRBV6-6 combines with J gene TRBJ2-7; possible D gene TRBD1, 6 bases. CDR1 and CDR2 from the germline V gene are MNHNY and SVGAGI (reference sequence). V was clipped by 4 bases and J by 6 bases, with 16 bases between them. The CDR3 runs to 14 residues. CDR3 amino acids: CASSLTGEGGEQYF. CDR3 sequence (DNA): TGTGCCAGCAGTTTAACCGGGGAAGGGGGCGAGCAGTACTTC.

CDR3 region: CASTMTGSPGELFF. The CDR3 coding sequence is TGTGCCAGCACCATGACAGGGTCGCCCGGGGAGCTGTTTTTT. The J gene is TRBJ2-2, the V gene TRBV11-2; 7 nucleotides agree with TRBD1. CDR3 length equals 14 residues. V was pared by 7 bases and J by 6 bases, with 8 bases of the junction left unmatched. Looked up from germline, CDR1 is SGHAT and CDR2 is FQNNGV.

The rearrangement uses TRBV6-5 and TRBJ2-5, with D maybe TRBD2 (5 bases). Per the germline V gene, CDR1 is MNHEY and CDR2 is SVGAGI. The CDR3 loop spans 15 amino acids. Trimming shortened V by 0 bases and J by 1 base, and 9 bases separated the two germline ends. In nucleotides, the CDR3 is TGTGCCAGCAGTTACTCCGCGGGTCGCCAAGAGACCCAGTACTTC. This sequence encodes CASSYSAGRQETQYF.

V is TRBV5-4 and J is TRBJ1-1, with D unresolved. Germline assignment: CDR1 SGHNT and CDR2 YYREEE (reference sequence). The V and J ends lost 0 bases and 0 bases respectively, with 6 bases between them. The CDR3 is made up of 14 amino acids. The CDR3, as DNA: TGTGCCAGCAGCTTGGACAGCATGAACACTGAAGCTTTCTTT. Translating gives CASSLDSMNTEAFF.

The V call is TRBV10-3, the J call TRBJ2-7; TRBD2 matches at 8 bases. J gave up 7 bases and V 6 bases, and 17 bases lay outside the gene matches. This CDR3 has 16 residues. CDR1 ENHRY and CDR2 SYGVKD come from the germline V gene. CDR3 coding DNA: TGTGCCATCAGAGACCCCATAAAACGGGAGGGCCGAGAGCAGTACTTC. Amino acids: CAIRDPIKREGREQYF.

V usage is TRBV5-8 and J usage is TRBJ1-5, with D possibly matching TRBD1 (6 bases). The germline V gene encodes CDR1 SGHTS and CDR2 YDEGEE. Trimming stripped 4 bases from V and 7 bases from J, with 18 bases between. This CDR3 contains 15 residues. CDR3 coding DNA: TGTGCCAGCAGCCCCTTGTTTGGGGGGCGGCAGCCCCAGCATTTT. Amino acids: CASSPLFGGRQPQHF.

In this sample, this clone turned up a few times. The CDR3 here is CASSPLGEGEQFF. The CDR3 DNA follows: TGTGCCAGCTCACCCCTAGGGGAAGGTGAGCAGTTCTTC. This rearrangement joins TRBV18 to TRBJ2-1; tentatively, D is TRBD1 (5 bases). Germline-derived CDR1 and CDR2 are KGHSH and LQKENI. V was cut by 3 bases and J by 9 bases, with 12 bases left in between. The CDR3 spans 13 residues.

This clone was counted a few times. The chain carries TRBV15 and TRBJ2-2; 10 bases line up with TRBD2. The germline V gene encodes CDR1 LNHNV and CDR2 YYDKDF (reference sequence). V lost 0 bases to trimming and J lost 6 bases; unmatched junction nucleotides: 10. The CDR3 sequence is 18 residues long. CDR3 bases: TGTGCCACCAGCAGAGATTTGGGGGGGCTAGCGGGAGCCGGGGAGCTGTTTTTT. Translated, it gives CATSRDLGGLAGAGELFF.

The chain links TRBV21-1 to TRBJ1-5. TRBV21-1 is a pseudogene locus. The CDR3 length is 13 residues. The DNA of the CDR3 is TGTGCCAGCAGCAAAGAGGTCGGTCAGCCCCAGCATTTT. Residues: CASSKEVGQPQHF.

The rearrangement joins TRBV5-1 to TRBJ2-3; D is uncertain. The CDR3 contains 13 residues. Germline CDR1 SGHRS, CDR2 YFSETQ. Trimming took off 0 bases at V and 6 bases at J, with 8 bases between the two ends. CDR3 coding DNA: TGCGCCAGCAGCTTGGAGACGGCGGATACGCAGTATTTT. Protein: CASSLETADTQYF. Full variable domain (outside the CDR3, taken from reference TRBV5-1 and TRBJ2-3): KAGVTQTPRYLIKTRGQQVTLSCSPISGHRSVSWYQQTPGQGLQFLFEYFSETQRNKGNFPGRFSGRQFSNSRSEMNVSTLELGDSALYLCASSLETADTQYFGPGTRLTVL.

V usage is TRBV5-1 and J usage is TRBJ2-3; D unresolved. Trimming shortened V by 0 bases and J by 0 bases, and 11 bases separated the two germline ends. The germline V gene encodes CDR1 SGHRS and CDR2 YFSETQ. CDR3 length equals 16 residues. DNA of the CDR3: TGCGCCAGCAGCTTGGGTCAGGCACTTAGCACAGATACGCAGTATTTT. Translated, it gives CASSLGQALSTDTQYF.

The V call is TRBV10-1, the J call TRBJ2-5; D unresolved. CDR3 size: 13 residues. The germline CDR1 and CDR2 sequences are WNHNN and SYGVQD (reference sequence). V lost 1 base, J lost 2 bases, and 5 bases lay in between. CDR3 in amino acids: CASSEFEQETQYF. In DNA, the CDR3 is TGCGCCAGCAGTGAGTTTGAACAAGAGACCCAGTACTTC.

V and J are TRBV12-3 or TRBV12-4 and TRBJ1-2; 8 bases fit TRBD1. CDR3 length: 13 residues. V lost 5 bases and J lost 7; bases outside the gene matches: 6. The CDR3 DNA reads as TGTGCCAGCAGTCGAGACAGGGGTATTGGCTACACCTTC. It yields the protein CASSRDRGIGYTF.

This clone was picked up a small number of times. The V and J genes are TRBV3-1 (or the pseudogene TRBV3-2) and TRBJ1-6; D is uncertain. Germline V gene data show CDR1 as LGHDT and CDR2 as YNNKEL (reference sequence). The V gene lost 5 bases and the J gene lost 7 bases, with 3 bases spanning the gap. The CDR3 spans 11 residues. In DNA form, the CDR3 reads TGTGCCAGCAGCAAAAATTCACCCCTCCACTTT. Translated: CASSKNSPLHF.

The V gene is TRBV19, the J gene TRBJ2-5, with D hard to call. With 1 base removed from V and 5 bases from J, the gap between germline ends came to 8 bases. The CDR3 is 13 residues long. Germline V gives CDR1 LNHDA, CDR2 SQIVND (reference sequence). In DNA form, the CDR3 reads TGTGCCAGTAGTATAGGAATAAGGGAGACCCAGTACTTC. Translation: CASSIGIRETQYF.